The sequence of this TCR beta chain was determined in a study of blood T cell repertoires in COVID-19. As for the study in general: Samples of COVID-19 (acute and convalescent) were obtained from the United States, Italy and Spain.

Profiled with immunoSEQ multiplex PCR; TCRdb holds only in-frame clones, not every one. The repertoire consists of some 330,000 clones, with approximately 88% occurring once and the leading ten covering 5%. The ends were cut back, 4 bases at V and 0 bases at J, with 12 bases in the middle. CDR1 and CDR2 from the germline V gene are SGHTA and FQGNSA. The CDR3 length is 15 residues. Those who participated ranged in age from roughly 18 to 89 years and resided in under 25 US areas. Participants had their cohort set by participant-reported clinical history. Cohort 3 donors counted as recovered after two negative PCRs, clearance, or resolved symptoms.

The V and J genes are TRBV7-2 and TRBJ1-2, with unresolved D. Sequenced input: PBMCs or T cells enriched from blood (not recorded which). This sequence was found in a man aged 30 to 45 who had recovered from COVID-19. The CDR3 protein is CASSSMGFPNYGYTF. The CDR3 DNA reads TGTGCCAGCAGCTCTATGGGCTTCCCTAACTATGGCTACACCTTC. Filled out from reference TRBV7-2 and TRBJ1-2, the complete variable domain reads GAGVSQSPSNKVTEKGKDVELRCDPISGHTALYWYRQSLGQGLEFLIYFQGNSAPDKSGLPSDRFSAERTGGSVSTLTIQRTQQEDSAVYLCASSSMGFPNYGYTFGSGTRLTVV.